The 12 T cell receptor beta chains listed next were all sequenced from one sample in a study of neurological immune-mediated disorders (dated by TCRdb to between 2018 and 2020). Receptors were amplified or captured by 5' RACE. Sequencing was carried out with an Illumina HiSeq 2500. TCRdb's own reprocessing of the public reads used fastp at Q25 and MiXCR and kept productive beta chains. Merged by CDR3 protein, the rows form single entries marked with the most common genes and DNA. In this sample the table shows about 79,000 distinct CDR3 sequences, roughly 14% of which occur a single time. Of the sample, nearly 7% falls within the top ten clones. The sample was PBMCs. The origin of the receptors is a woman aged 45-65 years in good health.

This clonotype was observed at least ten times. A junction end diverges from the germline sequence, so it may reflect a read error. J is TRBJ2-1 and V is TRBV12-3 or TRBV12-4; D ambiguous. CDR3 size: 16 residues. The CDR3 reads CASALQVTGSNNEQFF. In nucleotides, the CDR3 is TGTGCCAGCGCCCTCCAGGTTACGGGCTCCAACAATGAGCAGTTCTTC.

The chain recombines TRBV7-6 with TRBJ2-7, with TRBD1 identical over 8 bases. Germline assignment: CDR1 SGHVS and CDR2 FNYEAQ. Losses at the gene ends were 5 bases for V and 5 bases for J; bases not matched to a gene: 11. The CDR3 is 15 residues long. CDR3 amino acids: CASSARTGRLDEQYF. The CDR3 DNA reads as TGTGCCAGCAGCGCCCGGACAGGGCGCTTGGACGAGCAGTACTTC.

This clonotype was counted many times. The CDR3: CASSQNRGTYEQYF. CDR3 sequence (DNA): TGCGCCAGCAGTCAAAACAGGGGGACCTACGAGCAGTACTTC. The chain recombines TRBV5-1 with TRBJ2-7; 8 nucleotides line up with TRBD1. CDR3 length equals 14 residues. CDR1 and CDR2 (germline): SGHRS, YFSETQ. J lost 2 bases, V lost 5 bases, and 6 bases had no gene match.

This clonotype was recorded many times. The V and J genes are TRBV29-1 and TRBJ1-2, with unresolved D. Germline CDR1 SQVTM, CDR2 ANQGSEA. Trimming cost V 7 bases and J 3 bases, with 9 bases left between them. CDR3 length: 11 amino acids. The DNA of the CDR3 is TGCAGCGCCGGAGAGGACTATGGCTACACCTTC. Translating it yields CSAGEDYGYTF.

The V gene is TRBV12-3 or TRBV12-4, the J gene TRBJ2-7; weak D call: TRBD2 (5 bases). CDR3 length equals 13 residues. V lost 6 bases, J lost 3 bases, and 12 bases lay in between. The CDR3: CASSASGGYEQYF. The CDR3 nucleotides read TGTGCCAGCAGCGCCAGCGGTGGCTACGAGCAGTACTTC.

In the case of this clonotype: The junction departs from germline at one end; a sequencing error may be responsible. This chain links TRBV7-8 with TRBJ2-4; 9 bases agree with TRBD2. Germline V lookup: CDR1 SGHVS, CDR2 FQNEAQ. CDR3 length equals 16 residues. The CDR3 here is CASSPRPGLAKNFQYF. CDR3 coding DNA: TGTGCCAGCAGCCCTCGGCCGGGACTAGCCAAAAACTTTCAGTACTTC. The full variable domain, in which reference TRBV7-8 and TRBJ2-4 provide the parts outside the CDR3, is GAGVSQSPRYKVAKRGQDVALRCDPISGHVSLFWYQQALGQGPEFLTYFQNEAQLDKSGLPSDRFFAERPEGSVSTLKIQRTQQEDSAVYLCASSPRPGLAKNFQYFGAGTRLSVL.

In this sample, this clonotype turned up many times. The gene calls are TRBV5-1 and TRBJ2-1; 7 bases map to TRBD1. V lost 1 base to trimming and J lost 3 bases; unmatched junction nucleotides: 7. This CDR3 is 16 amino acids long. Per the germline V gene, CDR1 is SGHRS and CDR2 is YFSETQ. CDR3 loop: CASSLTPGGNYNEQFF. DNA for the CDR3: TGCGCCAGCAGCTTGACTCCAGGGGGAAACTACAATGAGCAGTTCTTC.

V and J are TRBV24-1 and TRBJ2-1; 12 bases are a match to TRBD2. The CDR3 consists of 16 residues. CDR1 and CDR2 from the germline V gene are KGHDR and SFDVKD. V trimming: 4 bases; J trimming: 7 bases; junction bases outside the gene matches: 7. Written as DNA, the CDR3 is TGTGCCACCAGTGACTTGACTAGCGGGAGTAGAAATGAGCAGTTCTTC. It codes for CATSDLTSGSRNEQFF.

This clonotype was observed at least ten times. The chain employs TRBV5-5 and TRBJ1-5; the D gene is possibly TRBD1 (5 bases). CDR1 is SGHKS, CDR2 YYEKEE, per germline (reference sequence). Between the trimmed V and J ends, which lost 1 base and 6 bases, there was a span of 8 bases. CDR3 length: 13 amino acids. CDR3: CASSLYGGQPQHF. DNA for the CDR3: TGTGCCAGCAGCTTGTACGGGGGTCAGCCCCAGCATTTT.

This clonotype occurred many times. The chain links TRBV12-3 or TRBV12-4 to TRBJ1-4; 12 bases align to TRBD1. J lost 14 bases, V lost 5 bases, and 12 bases had no gene match. The CDR3 is 15 residues long. CDR3 in DNA: TGTGCCAGCAGTACAACCGGGACAGGGGGCAAAGGGCTGTTTTTT. Translation gives CASSTTGTGGKGLFF.

This sequence joins TRBV20-1 and TRBJ2-1; 7 nucleotides agree with TRBD2. This CDR3 is 14 amino acids long. With 3 bases clipped from V and 3 bases from J, the junction kept 5 bases outside the gene matches. The germline gives CDR1 DFQATT, CDR2 SNEGSKA (reference sequence). The CDR3 spells CSARRTRLYNEQFF. CDR3 sequence (DNA): TGCAGTGCTAGGAGGACTAGACTCTACAATGAGCAGTTCTTC.

This clonotype was counted many times. The chain carries TRBV6-5 and TRBJ2-5, with 8 positions matching TRBD1. The CDR3 has 17 residues. J lost 5 bases, V lost 2 bases, and 13 bases had no gene match. The germline gives CDR1 MNHEY, CDR2 SVGAGI. CDR3: CASSYGGRGRFWETQYF. Written as DNA, the CDR3 is TGTGCCAGCAGTTACGGTGGCAGGGGGCGCTTTTGGGAGACCCAGTACTTC.